This paragraph reports one T cell receptor (beta chain). Its antigen is currently unknown. Healthy individuals who donated bone marrow served as the donors. This sample is part of a study of cytomegalovirus exposure and HLA in healthy donors. Study-level findings and limits: The classifier reportedly diagnosed cytomegalovirus status with high specificity and sensitivity.

The CDR3 totals 14 residues. V trimming: 3 bases; J trimming: 0 bases; junction bases outside the gene matches: 3. The germline gives CDR1 SGHNT, CDR2 YYREEE (reference sequence). PCR primers comprised 60 Vbeta and 13 Jbeta primers. Sequencing was performed with immunoSEQ multiplex PCR; in TCRdb, only in-frame clones are kept and a portion is missing. The sample includes some 40,000 clones, about two thirds seen only once; the top ten take 12%. The chain is built from TRBV5-4 and TRBJ2-7; TRBD1 matches at 7 bases. The receptor was isolated from a man in his sixties in good health and CMV-seropositive. The sample taken for sequencing was PBMCs. CDR3 sequence reads: CASSSGQDSYEQYF. In nucleotides, the CDR3 is TGTGCCAGCAGCTCAGGACAGGACTCCTACGAGCAGTACTTC.